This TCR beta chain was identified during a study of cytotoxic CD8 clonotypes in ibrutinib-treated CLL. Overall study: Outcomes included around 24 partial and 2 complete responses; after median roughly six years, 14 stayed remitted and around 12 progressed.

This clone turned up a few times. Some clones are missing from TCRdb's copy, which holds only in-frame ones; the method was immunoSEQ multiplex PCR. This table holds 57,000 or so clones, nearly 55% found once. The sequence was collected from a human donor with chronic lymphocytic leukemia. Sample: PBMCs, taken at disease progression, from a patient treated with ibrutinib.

For the CDR3, the DNA is TGTGCCAGTAGCTTTCTCCTGAACACTGAAGCTTTCTTT. Protein product: CASSFLLNTEAFF. The V gene is TRBV19, the J gene TRBJ1-1, with D uncertain. This CDR3 is 13 amino acids long. Germline V lookup: CDR1 LNHDA, CDR2 SQIVND (reference sequence). V dropped 6 bases and J dropped 0 bases, with 8 bases sitting between them.